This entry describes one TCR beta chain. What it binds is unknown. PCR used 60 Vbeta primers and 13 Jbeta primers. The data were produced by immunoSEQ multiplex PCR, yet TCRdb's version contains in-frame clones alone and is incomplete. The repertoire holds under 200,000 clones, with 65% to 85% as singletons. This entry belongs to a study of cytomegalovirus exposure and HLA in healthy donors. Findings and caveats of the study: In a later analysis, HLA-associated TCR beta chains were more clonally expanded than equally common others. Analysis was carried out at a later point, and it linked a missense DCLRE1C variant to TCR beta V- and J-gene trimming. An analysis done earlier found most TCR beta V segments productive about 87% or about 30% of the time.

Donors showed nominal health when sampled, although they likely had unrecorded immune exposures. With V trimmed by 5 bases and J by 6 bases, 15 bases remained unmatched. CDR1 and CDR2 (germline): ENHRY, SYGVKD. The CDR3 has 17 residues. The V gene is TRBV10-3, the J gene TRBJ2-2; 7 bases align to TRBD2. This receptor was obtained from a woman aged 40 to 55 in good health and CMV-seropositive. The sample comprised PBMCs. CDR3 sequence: CAISSDTRSRGAGELFF. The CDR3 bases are TGTGCCATCAGTTCTGATACCCGGTCCCGGGGGGCCGGGGAGCTGTTTTTT.